This passage covers 20 T cell receptor beta chains from one sample sequenced in a study of blood T cell repertoires in COVID-19. Repertoires were generated with immunoSEQ multiplex PCR, while TCRdb's copy carries only in-frame clones and drops some. The data show about 97,000 clones, 78% seen once. Source material: peripheral blood. The receptors shown here come from a man in his 60s with active or convalescent COVID-19.

J is TRBJ2-1 and V is TRBV7-6; D might be TRBD2 (6 bases). CDR3 length equals 16 residues. Trimming left V 5 bases short and J 5 bases short, with 19 bases between. Germline V gene data show CDR1 as SGHVS and CDR2 as FNYEAQ. The CDR3 spells CASSPRVQGGNNEQFF. Written as DNA, the CDR3 is TGTGCCAGCAGCCCTAGGGTCCAGGGAGGTAACAATGAGCAGTTCTTC. Full variable domain (missing parts from reference TRBV7-6 and TRBJ2-1): GAGVSQSPRYKVTKRGQDVALRCDPISGHVSLYWYRQALGQGPEFLTYFNYEAQQDKSGLPNDRFSAERPEGSISTLTIQRTEQRDSAMYRCASSPRVQGGNNEQFFGPGTRLTVL.

V usage is TRBV19 and J usage is TRBJ1-4; possible D gene TRBD1, 6 bases. V was clipped by 7 bases and J by 2 bases, with 17 bases between them. The germline V gene encodes CDR1 LNHDA and CDR2 SQIVND (reference sequence). The CDR3 sequence is 16 residues long. The CDR3 loop is CASTDWGPSTNEKLFF. The CDR3 region has the DNA TGTGCCAGTACCGACTGGGGGCCCTCGACTAATGAAAAACTGTTTTTT.

Only a few counts were recorded for this clone. This sequence joins TRBV27 and TRBJ1-6; 7 positions match TRBD1. The germline gives CDR1 MNHEY, CDR2 SMNVEV (reference sequence). This CDR3 comprises 13 residues. Losses at the gene ends were 6 bases for V and 10 bases for J; bases not matched to a gene: 6. CDR3 sequence (DNA): TGTGCCAGCAGAGGAACAGGGGACTCACCCCTCCACTTT. The encoded protein is CASRGTGDSPLHF.

J is TRBJ1-5 and V is TRBV19; no clear D gene. Trimming removed 3 bases from V and 2 bases from J, with 17 bases in between. Per germline, CDR1 LNHDA and CDR2 SQIVND (reference sequence). The CDR3 totals 17 residues. CDR3 nucleotide sequence: TGTGCCAGTAGTATGGAGGGAAGGGCCCATGGCAATCAGCCCCAGCATTTT. It codes for CASSMEGRAHGNQPQHF.

J is TRBJ2-1 and V is TRBV14; D gene unclear. Germline assignment: CDR1 SGHDN and CDR2 FVKESK. This CDR3 is 17 amino acids long. V gave up 4 bases and J gave up 0 bases, with 16 bases separating them. The CDR3 sequence is CASSPPAGSRSYNEQFF. CDR3 sequence (DNA): TGTGCCAGCAGCCCCCCCGCCGGGTCTCGCTCCTACAATGAGCAGTTCTTC.

This chain uses TRBV18 with TRBJ2-7; 9 bases map to TRBD1. Losses at the gene ends were 3 bases for V and 5 bases for J; bases not matched to a gene: 5. The germline V gene encodes CDR1 KGHSH and CDR2 LQKENI. This CDR3 region has 14 residues. The CDR3 DNA sequence: TGTGCCAGCTCACCTAACAGGGGGCTCAACGAGCAGTACTTC. Translating it yields CASSPNRGLNEQYF.

The genes are TRBV11-3 and TRBJ2-2; TRBD2 aligns across 13 bases. The CDR3 is 18 residues long. Germline V gives CDR1 SGHNT, CDR2 YENEEA. The ends lost 7 bases at V and 6 bases at J; junction bases unmatched: 14. The CDR3: CASTESLTSGRAPGELFF. DNA for the CDR3: TGTGCCAGCACCGAAAGCCTCACTAGCGGGAGGGCCCCCGGGGAGCTGTTTTTT.

The chain uses TRBV5-6 and TRBJ1-1; 7 bases align to TRBD1. Trimming at V came to 4 bases and at J to 0 bases, leaving 9 bases not matched to a gene. This CDR3 has 16 amino acids. Germline V gene data show CDR1 as SGHDT and CDR2 as YYEEEE. The chain's CDR3 is CASSLETGSMNTEAFF. The CDR3 region has the DNA TGTGCCAGCAGCCTGGAGACAGGGTCGATGAACACTGAAGCTTTCTTT.

The chain is built from TRBV5-4 and TRBJ2-3; weak D call: TRBD1 (5 bases). The germline gives CDR1 SGHNT, CDR2 YYREEE (reference sequence). V was clipped by 0 bases and J by 1 base, with 12 bases between them. The CDR3 runs to 16 residues. CDR3 DNA: TGTGCCAGCAGCTTGGGGGGCCAGTACGGCACAGATACGCAGTATTTT. Translation: CASSLGGQYGTDTQYF.

This rearrangement joins TRBV28 to TRBJ1-2; D is unresolved. Germline V gene lookup returns CDR1 MDHEN and CDR2 SYDVKM. The CDR3 is made up of 12 amino acids. Trimming shortened V by 1 base and J by 3 bases, and 3 bases separated the two germline ends. Here the CDR3 DNA reads TGTGCCAGCAGTTTATCGGACTATGGCTACACCTTC. Translated: CASSLSDYGYTF.

The V call is TRBV9, the J call TRBJ2-4; 8 bases are a match to TRBD2. Trimming cost V 4 bases and J 0 bases; bases outside gene matches: 12. Per germline, CDR1 SGDLS and CDR2 YYNGEE. The CDR3 length is 18 residues. The CDR3 region is CASSPSGAGGLAKNIQYF. The CDR3 nucleotides are TGTGCCAGCAGCCCGTCGGGTGCGGGGGGTTTAGCCAAAAACATTCAGTACTTC.

This chain links TRBV7-2 with TRBJ2-2; tentatively, D is TRBD1 (6 bases). The CDR3 length is 15 residues. V was clipped by 6 bases and J by 2 bases, with 13 bases between them. Germline CDR1 and CDR2: SGHTA and FQGNSA. The CDR3, as DNA: TGTGCCAGCAGTTATAAGACAGGAAACACCGGGGAGCTGTTTTTT. Protein product: CASSYKTGNTGELFF.

V usage is TRBV9 and J usage is TRBJ2-1; 8 bases are shared with TRBD2. The J segment lost 7 bases and the V segment lost 4 bases, leaving 13 bases of the junction unmatched. CDR1 SGDLS and CDR2 YYNGEE come from the germline V gene. This CDR3 is 16 amino acids long. CDR3 nucleotide sequence: TGTGCCAGCAGCTCCTCCGGACTAGCAGAAGTGAATGAGCAGTTCTTC. It yields the protein CASSSSGLAEVNEQFF.

In this sample, this clone turned up once. Other nucleotide sequences in the sample specify the same CDR3. This sequence joins TRBV29-1 and TRBJ1-2, with 8 bases identical to TRBD1. Germline lookup yields CDR1 SQVTM and CDR2 ANQGSEA. This CDR3 region has 13 residues. J gave up 6 bases and V 4 bases, and 7 bases lay outside the gene matches. The CDR3 reads CSVGGQGQDGYTF. As DNA, the CDR3 is TGCAGCGTTGGTGGACAGGGCCAGGATGGCTACACCTTC.

The chain employs TRBV5-4 and TRBJ2-2; TRBD2 matches 7 bases. This CDR3 region has 16 residues. The germline V gene encodes CDR1 SGHNT and CDR2 YYREEE (reference sequence). Germline trimming cut 0 bases from V and 3 bases from J; bases unmatched to any gene: 5. The CDR3 region has the DNA TGTGCCAGCAGCTTGGGACCGGGAGGTTACACCGGGGAGCTGTTTTTT. It translates to CASSLGPGGYTGELFF.

The rearrangement joins TRBV10-3 to TRBJ2-1; TRBD2 aligns across 8 bases. The V gene's germline CDR1 is ENHRY and CDR2 SYGVKD. The CDR3 spans 16 residues. J gave up 7 bases and V 2 bases, and 10 bases lay outside the gene matches. The CDR3 here is CAISEEQAGAENEQFF. In nucleotides, the CDR3 is TGTGCCATCAGTGAGGAACAAGCGGGAGCGGAAAATGAGCAGTTCTTC.

The gene calls are TRBV5-1 and TRBJ2-1; TRBD2 matches 10 bases. From germline, CDR1 is SGHRS and CDR2 YFSETQ. V dropped 5 bases and J dropped 9; count of bases not matched to a gene: 11. CDR3 length: 15 amino acids. The CDR3: CASRPSSGSYSEQFF. In DNA form, the CDR3 reads TGCGCCAGCAGACCCTCTAGCGGGAGTTATAGTGAGCAGTTCTTC.

This chain connects TRBV2 to TRBJ1-5; 7 bases align to TRBD1. J was trimmed by 0 bases and V by 4 bases; bases with no gene match: 3. The CDR3 spans 15 residues. The germline gives CDR1 SNHLY, CDR2 FYNNEI. The CDR3 reads CASSADRYSNQPQHF. Here the CDR3 DNA reads TGTGCCAGCAGTGCGGACAGGTATAGCAATCAGCCCCAGCATTTT.

This clone was found a few times. V gene TRBV19 combines with J gene TRBJ1-5, with TRBD1 matching 7 bases. V lost 8 bases, J lost 4 bases, and 5 bases stayed unmatched. CDR3 size: 13 residues. Looked up from germline, CDR1 is LNHDA and CDR2 is SQIVND (reference sequence). The CDR3 sequence: CASGTAPNQPQHF. The DNA for the CDR3 is TGTGCCAGTGGGACAGCTCCAAATCAGCCCCAGCATTTT.

This sequence joins TRBV28 and TRBJ2-2; 9 bases align to TRBD2. The CDR3 has 16 amino acids. The trim removed 2 bases at V and 5 bases at J, leaving 6 bases unmatched. The germline gives CDR1 MDHEN, CDR2 SYDVKM. Written as DNA, the CDR3 is TGTGCCAGCAGTTTAGGAGCGGGAGGACGGACCGGGGAGCTGTTTTTT. This translates into CASSLGAGGRTGELFF.